This entry lists 24 T cell receptor beta chains sequenced from one sample in a study of T cell repertoires in cytomegalovirus infection. No antigen has been identified for these receptors. TCRdb fed the reads into MiXCR, producing one record per CDR3 protein. The sample yields roughly 130,000 distinct CDR3 sequences, about 24% seen once. The specimen was PBMCs, sequenced either directly or after in vitro stimulation (not recorded which). The origin of the receptors is a human donor in good health (CMV status not recorded). Some clones in this sample may be carry-over from other donors' samples.

This clonotype occurred many times. The CDR3 protein is CASSLVGDSNQPQHF. In DNA form, the CDR3 reads TGTGCCAGCAGTTTAGTGGGAGATAGCAATCAGCCCCAGCATTTT. This chain joins TRBV12-3 or TRBV12-4 and TRBJ1-5; no clear D gene. Trimming took 1 base from V and 0 from J, leaving 7 bases between them. The CDR3 extends over 15 amino acids.

The V call is TRBV24-1, the J call TRBJ1-5; 8 bases fit TRBD1. The V gene's germline CDR1 is KGHDR and CDR2 SFDVKD. CDR3 length: 15 residues. V shed 4 bases and J 5 bases; nucleotides not matched to a gene: 6. The CDR3 reads CATSDSGQGDQPQHF. Written as DNA, the CDR3 is TGTGCCACCAGTGACTCTGGACAGGGAGATCAGCCCCAGCATTTT.

This chain links TRBV11-3 with TRBJ1-1, with TRBD1 matching 8 bases. Germline V gives CDR1 SGHNT, CDR2 YENEEA. This CDR3 spans 13 amino acids. As DNA, the CDR3 is TGTGCAACCCTGACAGGGGAGAACACTGAAGCTTTCTTT. Its translation: CATLTGENTEAFF. The full variable domain, rest sourced from reference TRBV11-3 and TRBJ1-1, is EAGVVQSPRYKIIEKKQPVAFWCNPISGHNTLYWYLQNLGQGPELLIRYENEEAVDDSQLPKDRFSAERLKGVDSTLKIQPAELGDSAVYLCATLTGENTEAFFGQGTRLTVV.

This clonotype was observed once. J is TRBJ2-5 and V is TRBV19; D unclear. The CDR3 runs 14 residues. Per the germline V gene, CDR1 is LNHDA and CDR2 is SQIVND (reference sequence). V was clipped by 3 bases and J by 2 bases, with 10 bases between them. The CDR3 loop reads CASSIDNRQETQYF. In DNA, the CDR3 is TGTGCCAGTAGTATCGACAACCGGCAAGAGACCCAGTACTTC.

This clonotype was seen more than once but under ten times. This chain links TRBV15 with TRBJ1-1; tentatively, D is TRBD1 (5 bases). CDR1 is LNHNV and CDR2 is YYDKDF in the germline V gene (reference sequence). This CDR3 is 15 amino acids long. V lost 5 bases to trimming and J lost 6 bases, with 19 bases between them. Here the CDR3 DNA reads TGTGCCACCAGCGAACCGTCCCGGGGAGGGGCTGAAGCTTTCTTT. Residues: CATSEPSRGGAEAFF.

This clonotype was picked up many times. V and J are TRBV19 and TRBJ2-1; 8 positions agree with TRBD2. J gave up 1 base and V 6 bases, and 2 bases lay outside the gene matches. This CDR3 has 14 residues. Germline V gene data show CDR1 as LNHDA and CDR2 as SQIVND (reference sequence). The CDR3 reads CASSTSGSYNEQFF. CDR3 DNA: TGTGCCAGTAGCACTAGCGGTTCCTACAATGAGCAGTTCTTC.

The chain couples TRBV5-4 to TRBJ2-2, with unresolved D. CDR3 size: 12 residues. V dropped 3 bases and J dropped 6 bases, with 6 bases sitting between them. Per the germline V gene, CDR1 is SGHNT and CDR2 is YYREEE (reference sequence). Here the CDR3 DNA reads TGTGCCAGCAGCTCCGATTCCGGGGAGCTGTTTTTT. This gives the protein CASSSDSGELFF.

V is TRBV28 and J is TRBJ2-4; D perhaps matches TRBD1 (10 bases). The length of the CDR3 is 20 residues. Between the trimmed V and J ends, which lost 6 bases and 0 bases, there was a span of 27 bases. The germline V gene encodes CDR1 MDHEN and CDR2 SYDVKM. The CDR3 DNA reads as TGTGCCAGCAGCGAATTTAGCGGGGGACAGGGGTCAGCAGCCAAAAACATTCAGTACTTC. It specifies CASSEFSGGQGSAAKNIQYF.

V and J are TRBV19 and TRBJ2-7; D may be TRBD2 (6 bases). There are 12 residues in the CDR3. Germline V gene data show CDR1 as LNHDA and CDR2 as SQIVND (reference sequence). Trimming shortened V by 10 bases and J by 2 bases, and 12 bases separated the two germline ends. CDR3 sequence: CATRDLTYEQYF. The CDR3 coding sequence is TGTGCCACCAGGGACTTAACCTACGAGCAGTACTTC.

The chain recombines TRBV4-3 with TRBJ1-2; no clear D gene. The CDR3 totals 14 residues. V lost 0 bases and J lost 1, with 6 bases in between. From germline, CDR1 is LGHNA and CDR2 YSLEER. Here the CDR3 reads CASSQEADNYGYTF. CDR3 nucleotides: TGCGCCAGCAGCCAAGAAGCAGATAACTATGGCTACACCTTC.

The V call is TRBV19, the J call TRBJ2-1, with D possibly matching TRBD2 (6 bases). This CDR3 comprises 12 residues. The V gene lost 3 bases and the J gene lost 8 bases, with 8 bases spanning the gap. Germline CDR1 reads LNHDA; CDR2 reads SQIVND (reference sequence). For the CDR3, the DNA is TGTGCCAGTAGTATGGGGGGATATGAGCAGTTCTTC. This codes for CASSMGGYEQFF.

Many counts were recorded for this clonotype. The CDR3 DNA is TGTGCCAGCAGTCACACCGGGGGAAGCGCGACCCAGTACTTC. Translation: CASSHTGGSATQYF. The chain carries TRBV6-2 or TRBV6-3 and TRBJ2-5; tentative D call: TRBD2 (6 bases). Trimming removed 5 bases from V and 7 bases from J, with 17 bases in between. The germline V gene encodes CDR1 MNHEY and CDR2 SVGEGT. The length of the CDR3 is 14 residues.

This clonotype was detected a few times. The chain combines TRBV3-1 with TRBJ2-5; D is undetermined. Trimming cost V 0 bases and J 2 bases, with 1 base left between them. Germline V lookup: CDR1 LGHDT, CDR2 YNNKEL (reference sequence). CDR3 length: 12 residues. The CDR3 DNA is TGTGCCAGCAGCCAAGAGCAAGAGACCCAGTACTTC. Its translation is CASSQEQETQYF.

V gene TRBV4-2 combines with J gene TRBJ2-3; a possible D gene is TRBD2 (5 bases). Germline-derived CDR1 and CDR2 are LGHNA and YNFKEQ. V dropped 1 base and J dropped 0 bases, with 5 bases sitting between them. The CDR3 runs 14 residues. The CDR3 DNA reads TGTGCCAGCAGCCAAGGGACTAGCACAGATACGCAGTATTTT. As protein: CASSQGTSTDTQYF.

This clonotype has more than one count but fewer than ten. An end of the junction differs from the germline gene, which may be a read error. The chain links TRBV4-1 to TRBJ2-1, with 11 bases matching TRBD2. Germline V gene sequence: CDR1 MGHRA, CDR2 YSYEKL. The CDR3 has 15 amino acids. The CDR3 DNA follows: TGTGCCAGCAGCCAATCTAGCGGGAGGTTAGATGAGCAGTTCTTC. Protein product: CASSQSSGRLDEQFF.

This clonotype was counted a few times. The rearrangement links TRBV25-1 to TRBJ2-1, with D hard to call. The CDR3 totals 18 residues. CDR1 is MGHDK, CDR2 SYGVNS, per germline. Trimming stripped 4 bases from V and 7 bases from J, with 26 bases between. The CDR3 DNA follows: TGTGCCAGCAGTGCCAATGCCCCGAGGCTATGGATTCGAAATGAGCAGTTCTTC. It encodes CASSANAPRLWIRNEQFF.

This clonotype has only a few counts. This chain uses TRBV7-6 with TRBJ2-1, with D possibly being TRBD1 or TRBD2 (6 bases each). V was trimmed by 4 bases and J by 12 bases, leaving 10 bases between them. Germline assignment: CDR1 SGHVS and CDR2 FNYEAQ. This CDR3 comprises 11 residues. DNA for the CDR3: TGTGCCAGCAGCTCCGAGGGGGGGCAGTTCTTC. Its protein is CASSSEGGQFF.

This sequence joins TRBV7-9 and TRBJ2-1; no clear D gene. The germline CDR1 and CDR2 sequences are SEHNR and FQNEAQ (reference sequence). The CDR3 runs 14 residues. Between the trimmed V and J ends, which lost 2 bases and 7 bases, there was a span of 12 bases. This CDR3 reads CASSLRSIGNEQFF. The CDR3 coding sequence is TGTGCCAGCAGCTTAAGGTCCATCGGGAATGAGCAGTTCTTC.

This clonotype was detected many times. The rearrangement joins TRBV28 to TRBJ2-3, with 15 bases fitting TRBD2. The germline V gene has CDR1 MDHEN and CDR2 SYDVKM. The CDR3 spans 17 residues. V gave up 5 bases and J gave up 3 bases; unmatched junction bases: 6. CDR3 in amino acids: CASSARTSGRVTDTQYF. CDR3 coding DNA: TGTGCCAGCAGTGCCAGGACTAGCGGGAGGGTAACAGATACGCAGTATTTT.

The V call is TRBV4-1, the J call TRBJ1-2, with a tentative D call TRBD1 (6 bases). V was trimmed by 4 bases and J by 7 bases, leaving 16 bases between them. This CDR3 region has 14 residues. From germline, CDR1 is MGHRA and CDR2 YSYEKL. For the CDR3, the DNA is TGCGCCAGCAGCCCTGCCCCCGACAGGTCTGGCTACACCTTC. This encodes CASSPAPDRSGYTF.

The DNA of the CDR3 is TGTGCCAGTTCGTTTGGGACAGGGATGGCCGGGGAGCTGTTTTTT. Protein sequence: CASSFGTGMAGELFF. This chain joins TRBV7-2 and TRBJ2-2, with 9 bases that match TRBD1. Trimming removed 9 bases from V and 6 bases from J; junction bases left unmatched: 11. Germline V gives CDR1 SGHTA, CDR2 FQGNSA. The CDR3 contains 15 residues.

The genes are TRBV7-6 and TRBJ2-7; TRBD2 aligns across 8 bases. In germline, CDR1 is SGHVS, CDR2 FNYEAQ. V lost 4 bases and J lost 1; bases outside the gene matches: 12. The CDR3 is 17 amino acids. The CDR3 DNA sequence: TGTGCCAGCAGCTCCGCCCCAAGCGGGAGTAAATCCTACGAGCAGTACGTC. It codes for CASSSAPSGSKSYEQYV.

The rearrangement links TRBV28 to TRBJ2-7, with D hard to call. The CDR3 contains 12 residues. Trimming pared 5 bases from V and 5 bases from J, leaving 10 bases between. Germline CDR1 and CDR2: MDHEN and SYDVKM. Here the CDR3 reads CASSLGTHEQYF. Written as DNA, the CDR3 is TGTGCCAGCAGTCTTGGAACCCACGAGCAGTACTTC.

This clonotype was seen a handful of times. The V call is TRBV3-1, the J call TRBJ1-5, with 7 bases aligning to TRBD1. The CDR3 has 15 amino acids. J gave up 6 bases and V 4 bases, and 9 bases lay outside the gene matches. Germline assignment: CDR1 LGHDT and CDR2 YNNKEL (reference sequence). The CDR3, as DNA: TGTGCCAGCAGCCTGACAGGGTCCCTTGGTCAGCCCCAGCATTTT. Translating it yields CASSLTGSLGQPQHF.